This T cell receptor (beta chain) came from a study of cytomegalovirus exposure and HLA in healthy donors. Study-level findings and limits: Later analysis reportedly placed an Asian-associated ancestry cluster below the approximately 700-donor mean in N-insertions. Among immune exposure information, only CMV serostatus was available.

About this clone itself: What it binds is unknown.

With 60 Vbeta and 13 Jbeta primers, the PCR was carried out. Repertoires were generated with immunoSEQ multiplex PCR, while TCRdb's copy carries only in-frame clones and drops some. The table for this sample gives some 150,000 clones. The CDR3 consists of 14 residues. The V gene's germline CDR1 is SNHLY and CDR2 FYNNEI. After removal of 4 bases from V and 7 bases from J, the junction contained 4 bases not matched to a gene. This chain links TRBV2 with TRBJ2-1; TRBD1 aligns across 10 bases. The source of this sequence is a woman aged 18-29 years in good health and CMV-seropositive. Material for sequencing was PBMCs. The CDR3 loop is CASSGDRGVNEQFF. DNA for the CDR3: TGTGCCAGCAGTGGGGACAGGGGCGTTAATGAGCAGTTCTTC.